This is a list of T cell receptor beta chains from one sample in a study of blood T cell repertoires in COVID-19. Libraries were prepared by immunoSEQ multiplex PCR; TCRdb keeps only in-frame clonotypes and omits some of them. The repertoire includes roughly 250,000 clones, around four fifths of them detected once, and about 6.3% sits in the top ten. Sequenced material: peripheral blood. The receptors were sampled from a woman aged 55-70 years with active or convalescent COVID-19. Both conserved end residues are part of each CDR3. A D gene is named only where the DNA matches it firmly. Size is stated for part of the rows, as once, few or many counts, or as a class when the clone is expanded.

abundance,v_gene,j_gene,d_gene,CDR3aa,CDR3nt
NA,TRBV27,TRBJ1-5,NA,CASSLIGGSQPQHF,TGTGCCAGCAGTTTAATTGGAGGGAGTCAGCCCCAGCATTTT
NA,TRBV6-5,TRBJ1-6,NA,CASSLGHPGSPLHF,TGTGCCAGCAGTCTGGGACACCCGGGTTCACCCCTCCACTTT
NA,TRBV7-2,TRBJ2-1,TRBD2,CASSRRTSGGAGYNEQFF,TGTGCCAGCAGCCGGCGGACTAGCGGGGGGGCCGGCTACAATGAGCAGTTCTTC
NA,TRBV19,TRBJ1-2,NA,CASSSGGRDGYTF,TGTGCCAGTAGTAGCGGGGGGCGCGATGGCTACACCTTC
once,TRBV19,TRBJ1-2,NA,CASSAPGFRGYTF,TGTGCCAGTAGTGCGCCGGGGTTTCGGGGCTACACCTTC
few,TRBV18,TRBJ1-2,TRBD1,CASSPRGQGVYGYTF,TGTGCCAGCTCACCCCGAGGACAGGGTGTTTATGGCTACACCTTC
NA,TRBV5-4,TRBJ1-6,NA,CASSLGRGSNSPLHF,TGTGCCAGCAGCTTGGGCCGGGGATCGAACTCACCCCTCCACTTT
NA,TRBV5-8,TRBJ2-1,NA,CASSLARQTNLIYEQFF,TGTGCCAGCAGCTTGGCCCGGCAGACAAACCTCATATATGAGCAGTTCTTC
NA,TRBV7-9,TRBJ1-2,NA,CASSLSMGSLDNGYTF,TGTGCCAGCAGCTTAAGTATGGGGAGCCTGGATAATGGCTACACCTTC
NA,TRBV7-2,TRBJ1-3,TRBD1,CASSWTGFGPGNTIYF,TGTGCCAGCAGCTGGACAGGGTTCGGACCTGGAAACACCATATATTTT